This T cell receptor beta chain was retrieved from a study of control samples from healthy donors and cancer patients. Between the trimmed V and J ends, which lost 3 bases and 0 bases, there was a span of 6 bases. Germline V gene lookup returns CDR1 GTSNPN and CDR2 SVGIG (reference sequence). The CDR3 spans 13 residues. The method was immunoSEQ multiplex PCR; TCRdb's version includes in-frame clones alone and lacks a portion of them. Of roughly 88,000 clones listed, 85% to 95% are singletons. This clone has a single count. Sequenced input: blood. The receptor comes from a man aged 18-30 years in good health. The genes are TRBV30 and TRBJ1-3; D unclear. CDR3 residues: CAWSPHSGNTIYF. DNA for the CDR3: TGTGCCTGGAGCCCCCACTCTGGAAACACCATATATTTT.